These 6 T cell receptor beta chains were sequenced from one sample in a study of CD8 T cells in Susac syndrome. An input of roughly 0.45 to 1 ug of RNA was subjected to reverse transcription using random hexamers. TCRdb called the immunoSEQ multiplex PCR reads again in MiXCR, with one record for every CDR3 protein. The sample has 150,000 to 200,000 distinct CDR3 sequences; approximately 93% are singletons. Specimen: CD4+ T cells from PBMCs. The origin of the receptors is a human donor in good health.

V and J are TRBV19 and TRBJ2-3; TRBD1 is a possible D gene (5 bases). The V and J ends lost 4 bases and 0 bases respectively, with 11 bases between them. CDR3 length equals 15 residues. Germline loops: CDR1 LNHDA, CDR2 SQIVND (reference sequence). CDR3 in DNA: TGTGCCAGTAGTAACCCCCAGGGCAGCACAGATACGCAGTATTTT. Its translation is CASSNPQGSTDTQYF. The full variable domain, with the rest looked up from reference TRBV19 and TRBJ2-3, is DGGITQSPKYLFRKEGQNVTLSCEQNLNHDAMYWYRQDPGQGLRLIYYSQIVNDFQKGDIAEGYSVSREKKESFPLTVTSAQKNPTAFYLCASSNPQGSTDTQYFGPGTRLTVL.

The gene calls are TRBV2 and TRBJ1-5, with 7 positions matching TRBD1. Germline loops: CDR1 SNHLY, CDR2 FYNNEI. V dropped 4 bases and J dropped 4; count of bases not matched to a gene: 7. The CDR3 spans 15 residues. The CDR3 nucleotides read TGTGCCAGCAGTGCGGACAGGCGGGGGAATCAGCCCCAGCATTTT. This gives the protein CASSADRRGNQPQHF.

The J gene is TRBJ2-1, the V gene TRBV7-9, with D perhaps being TRBD1 or TRBD2 (6 bases each). Germline V gene sequence: CDR1 SEHNR, CDR2 FQNEAQ (reference sequence). The V gene lost 7 bases and the J gene lost 2 bases, with 18 bases spanning the gap. This CDR3 has 16 amino acids. The CDR3 protein is CASTGGGLGTYNEQFF. CDR3 DNA: TGTGCCAGCACCGGAGGGGGGCTTGGGACCTACAATGAGCAGTTCTTC.

V is TRBV7-6 and J is TRBJ2-6; the D gene could be TRBD1 or TRBD2 (7 bases each). There are 18 residues in the CDR3. Germline CDR1 SGHVS, CDR2 FNYEAQ. The V end was cut by 4 bases, the J end by 6 bases, with 22 bases between. The CDR3 sequence is CASSSLRGGDRPANVLTF. DNA of the CDR3: TGTGCCAGCAGCTCCCTTAGAGGGGGGGACAGACCGGCCAACGTCCTGACTTTC.

The V and J genes are TRBV7-9 and TRBJ2-5, with a possible D match to TRBD2 (7 bases). Germline V CDR1 and CDR2: SEHNR, FQNEAQ (reference sequence). With 8 bases removed from V and 2 bases from J, the gap between germline ends came to 15 bases. CDR3 length: 14 residues. The CDR3 DNA sequence: TGTGCCAGCGGGGGGGGGCCAGGTCAAGAGACCCAGTACTTC. It codes for CASGGGPGQETQYF.

V gene TRBV5-1 combines with J gene TRBJ1-2; D unclear. The V end was cut by 0 bases, the J end by 5 bases, with 11 bases between. This CDR3 is 14 amino acids long. Germline V lookup: CDR1 SGHRS, CDR2 YFSETQ. In nucleotides, the CDR3 is TGCGCCAGCAGCTTGGGCCAGTCCGCTTATGGCTACACCTTC. Translation: CASSLGQSAYGYTF.